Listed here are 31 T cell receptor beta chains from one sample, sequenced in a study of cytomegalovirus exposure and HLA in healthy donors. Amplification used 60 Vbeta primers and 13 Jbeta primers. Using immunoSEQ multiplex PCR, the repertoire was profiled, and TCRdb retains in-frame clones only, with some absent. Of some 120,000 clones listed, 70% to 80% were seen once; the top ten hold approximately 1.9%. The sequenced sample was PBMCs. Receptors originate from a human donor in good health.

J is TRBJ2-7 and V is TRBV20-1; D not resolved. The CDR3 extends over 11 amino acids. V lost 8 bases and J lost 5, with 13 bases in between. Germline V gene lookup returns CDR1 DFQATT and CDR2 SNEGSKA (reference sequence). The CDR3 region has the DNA TGCAGTACCGTGGCGGAGAACGAGCAGTACTTC. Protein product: CSTVAENEQYF.

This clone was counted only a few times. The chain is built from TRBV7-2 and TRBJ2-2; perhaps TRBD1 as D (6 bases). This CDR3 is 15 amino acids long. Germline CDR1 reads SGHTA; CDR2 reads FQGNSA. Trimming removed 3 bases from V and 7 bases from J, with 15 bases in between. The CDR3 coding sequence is TGTGCCAGCAGCTTCAGGGAAAGGGGGTACGGGGAGCTGTTTTTT. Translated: CASSFRERGYGELFF.

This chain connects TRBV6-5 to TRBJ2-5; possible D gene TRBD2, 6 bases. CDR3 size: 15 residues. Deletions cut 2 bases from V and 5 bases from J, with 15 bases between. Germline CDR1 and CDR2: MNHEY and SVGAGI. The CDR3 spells CASSYMGPGRETQYF. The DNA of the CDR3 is TGTGCCAGCAGTTACATGGGCCCTGGGAGGGAGACCCAGTACTTC.

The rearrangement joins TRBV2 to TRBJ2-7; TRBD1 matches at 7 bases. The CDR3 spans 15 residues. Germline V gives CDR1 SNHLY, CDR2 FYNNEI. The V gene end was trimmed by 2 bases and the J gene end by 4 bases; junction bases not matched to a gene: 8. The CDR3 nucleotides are TGTGCCAGCAGTGAACAAGGGGGCGCCCGGTACGAGCAGTACTTC. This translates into CASSEQGGARYEQYF.

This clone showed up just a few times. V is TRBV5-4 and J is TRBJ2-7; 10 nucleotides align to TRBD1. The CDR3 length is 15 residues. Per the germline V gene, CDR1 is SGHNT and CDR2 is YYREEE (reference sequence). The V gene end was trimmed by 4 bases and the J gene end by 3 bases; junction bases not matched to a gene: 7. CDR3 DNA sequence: TGTGCCAGCAGCACGCGGACAGGGGGTCGCTACGAGCAGTACTTC. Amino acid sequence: CASSTRTGGRYEQYF.

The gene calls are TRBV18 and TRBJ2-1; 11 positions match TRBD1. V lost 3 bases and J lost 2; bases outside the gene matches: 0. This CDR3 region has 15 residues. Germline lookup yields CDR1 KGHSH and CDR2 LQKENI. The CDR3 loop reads CASSPGQGAYNEQFF. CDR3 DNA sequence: TGTGCCAGCTCACCGGGACAGGGGGCCTACAATGAGCAGTTCTTC.

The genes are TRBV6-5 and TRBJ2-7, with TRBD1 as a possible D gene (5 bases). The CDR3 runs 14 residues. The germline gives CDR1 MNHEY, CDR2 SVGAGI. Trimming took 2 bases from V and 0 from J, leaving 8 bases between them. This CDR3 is CASSYGQGSYEQYF. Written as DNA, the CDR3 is TGTGCCAGCAGTTACGGGCAGGGCTCCTACGAGCAGTACTTC.

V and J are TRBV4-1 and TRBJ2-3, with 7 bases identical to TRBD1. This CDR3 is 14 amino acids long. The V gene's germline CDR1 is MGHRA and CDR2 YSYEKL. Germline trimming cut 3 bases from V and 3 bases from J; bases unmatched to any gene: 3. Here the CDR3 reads CASSHDRVTDTQYF. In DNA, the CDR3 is TGCGCCAGCAGCCACGACAGGGTAACAGATACGCAGTATTTT.

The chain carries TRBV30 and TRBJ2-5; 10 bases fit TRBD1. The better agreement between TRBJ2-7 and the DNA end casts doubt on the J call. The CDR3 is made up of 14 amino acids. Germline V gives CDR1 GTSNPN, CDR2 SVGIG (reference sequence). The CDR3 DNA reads TGTGCCGGTACAACCGGGACAGGGGCCTACGAGCAGTACTTC. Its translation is CAGTTGTGAYEQYF.

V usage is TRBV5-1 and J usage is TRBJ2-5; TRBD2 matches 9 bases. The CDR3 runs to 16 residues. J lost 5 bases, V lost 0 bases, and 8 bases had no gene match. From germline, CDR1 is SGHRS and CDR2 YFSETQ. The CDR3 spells CASSLGLSGGRETQYF. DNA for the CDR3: TGCGCCAGCAGCTTGGGCCTTAGCGGGGGACGGGAGACCCAGTACTTC.

The CDR3 coding sequence is TGTGCCAGCACACTTCAAGGGGGCGGCACTGAAGCTTTCTTT. This translates into CASTLQGGGTEAFF. The chain combines TRBV7-9 with TRBJ1-1; 7 bases line up with TRBD1. This CDR3 is built from 14 residues. Germline V lookup: CDR1 SEHNR, CDR2 FQNEAQ (reference sequence). V gave up 7 bases and J gave up 4 bases; unmatched junction bases: 9.

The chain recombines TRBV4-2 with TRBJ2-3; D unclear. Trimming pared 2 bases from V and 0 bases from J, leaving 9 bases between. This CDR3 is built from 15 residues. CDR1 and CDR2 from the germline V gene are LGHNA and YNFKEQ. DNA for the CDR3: TGTGCCAGCAGCCAAACACTAATTAGCACAGATACGCAGTATTTT. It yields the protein CASSQTLISTDTQYF.

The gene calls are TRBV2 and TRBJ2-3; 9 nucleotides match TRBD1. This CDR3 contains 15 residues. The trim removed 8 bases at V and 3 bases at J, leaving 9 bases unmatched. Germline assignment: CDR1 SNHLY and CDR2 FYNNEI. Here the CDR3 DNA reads TGTGCCAGCGGAAACAGGGGGCTGAGGACAGATACGCAGTATTTT. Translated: CASGNRGLRTDTQYF. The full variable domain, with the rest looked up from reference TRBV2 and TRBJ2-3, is EPEVTQTPSHQVTQMGQEVILRCVPISNHLYFYWYRQILGQKVEFLVSFYNNEISEKSEIFDDQFSVERPDGSNFTLKIRSTKLEDSAMYFCASGNRGLRTDTQYFGPGTRLTVL.

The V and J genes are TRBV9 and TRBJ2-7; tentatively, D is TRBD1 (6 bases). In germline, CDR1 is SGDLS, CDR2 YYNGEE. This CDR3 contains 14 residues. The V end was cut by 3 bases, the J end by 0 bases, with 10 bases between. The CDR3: CASSGGQFSYEQYF. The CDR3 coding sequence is TGTGCCAGCAGCGGAGGACAGTTCTCCTACGAGCAGTACTTC.

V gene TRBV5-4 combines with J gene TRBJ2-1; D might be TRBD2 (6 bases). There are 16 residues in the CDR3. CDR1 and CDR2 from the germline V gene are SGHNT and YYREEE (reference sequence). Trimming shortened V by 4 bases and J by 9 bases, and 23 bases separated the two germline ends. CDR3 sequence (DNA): TGTGCCAGCAGCCCGGCCGGGGGAGGCATAATTGGTGAGCAGTTCTTC. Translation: CASSPAGGGIIGEQFF.

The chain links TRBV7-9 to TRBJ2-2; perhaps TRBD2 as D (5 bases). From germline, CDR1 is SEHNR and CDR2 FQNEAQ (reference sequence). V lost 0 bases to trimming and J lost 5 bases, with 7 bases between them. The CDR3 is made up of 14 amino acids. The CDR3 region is CASSLAPGTGELFF. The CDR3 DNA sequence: TGTGCCAGCAGCTTAGCGCCGGGAACCGGGGAGCTGTTTTTT.

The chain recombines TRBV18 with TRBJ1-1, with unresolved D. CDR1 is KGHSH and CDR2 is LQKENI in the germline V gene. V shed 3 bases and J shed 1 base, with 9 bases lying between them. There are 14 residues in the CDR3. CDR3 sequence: CASSPGNGNTEAFF. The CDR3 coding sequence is TGTGCCAGCTCACCGGGCAACGGGAACACTGAAGCTTTCTTT.

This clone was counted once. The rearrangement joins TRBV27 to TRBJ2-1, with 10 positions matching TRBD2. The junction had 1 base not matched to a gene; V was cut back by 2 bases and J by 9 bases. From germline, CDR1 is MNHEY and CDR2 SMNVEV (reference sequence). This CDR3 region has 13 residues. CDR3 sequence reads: CASSLLAGAEQFF. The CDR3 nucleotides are TGTGCCAGCAGTTTACTAGCGGGAGCTGAGCAGTTCTTC.

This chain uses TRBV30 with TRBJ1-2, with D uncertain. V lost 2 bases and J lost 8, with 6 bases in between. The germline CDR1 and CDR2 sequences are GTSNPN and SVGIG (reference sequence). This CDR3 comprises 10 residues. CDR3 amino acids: CAWSQAGYTF. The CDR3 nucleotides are TGTGCCTGGAGTCAGGCAGGCTACACCTTC. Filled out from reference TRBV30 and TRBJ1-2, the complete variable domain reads SQTIHQWPATLVQPVGSPLSLECTVEGTSNPNLYWYRQAAGRGLQLLFYSVGIGQISSEVPQNLSASRPQDRQFILSSKKLLLSDSGFYLCAWSQAGYTFGSGTRLTVV.

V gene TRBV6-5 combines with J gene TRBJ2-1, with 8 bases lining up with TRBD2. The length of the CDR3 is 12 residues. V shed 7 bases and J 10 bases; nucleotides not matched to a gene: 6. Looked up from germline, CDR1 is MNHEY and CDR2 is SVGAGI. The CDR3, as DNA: TGTGCCAGCACGCCGGGAGGGGGAGAGCAGTTCTTC. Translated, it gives CASTPGGGEQFF.

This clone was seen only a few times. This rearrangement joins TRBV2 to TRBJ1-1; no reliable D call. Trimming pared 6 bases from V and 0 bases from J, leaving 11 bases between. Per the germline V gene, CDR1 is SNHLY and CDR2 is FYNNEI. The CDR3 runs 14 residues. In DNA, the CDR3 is TGTGCCAGCAGGAGGGAAAGCATGAACACTGAAGCTTTCTTT. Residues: CASRRESMNTEAFF. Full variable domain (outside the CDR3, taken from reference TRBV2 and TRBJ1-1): EPEVTQTPSHQVTQMGQEVILRCVPISNHLYFYWYRQILGQKVEFLVSFYNNEISEKSEIFDDQFSVERPDGSNFTLKIRSTKLEDSAMYFCASRRESMNTEAFFGQGTRLTVV.

The CDR3 loop is CAWEHRNTIYF. CDR3 bases: TGTGCCTGGGAACATAGAAACACCATATATTTT. The chain uses TRBV30 and TRBJ1-3; D is unresolved. V was trimmed by 5 bases and J by 5 bases, leaving 7 bases between them. In germline, CDR1 is GTSNPN, CDR2 SVGIG (reference sequence). This CDR3 contains 11 residues.

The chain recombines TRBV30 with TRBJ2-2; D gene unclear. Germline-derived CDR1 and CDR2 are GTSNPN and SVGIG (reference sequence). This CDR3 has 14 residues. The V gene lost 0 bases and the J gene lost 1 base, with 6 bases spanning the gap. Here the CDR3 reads CAWSVRQNTGELFF. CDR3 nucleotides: TGTGCCTGGAGTGTAAGACAGAACACCGGGGAGCTGTTTTTT.

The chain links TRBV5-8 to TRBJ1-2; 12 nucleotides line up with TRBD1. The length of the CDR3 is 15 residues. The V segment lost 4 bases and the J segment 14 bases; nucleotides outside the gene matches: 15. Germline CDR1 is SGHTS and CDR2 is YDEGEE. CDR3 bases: TGTGCCAGCAGCGCAACCGGGACAGGGGGCGCGAAGAGGACCTTC. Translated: CASSATGTGGAKRTF.

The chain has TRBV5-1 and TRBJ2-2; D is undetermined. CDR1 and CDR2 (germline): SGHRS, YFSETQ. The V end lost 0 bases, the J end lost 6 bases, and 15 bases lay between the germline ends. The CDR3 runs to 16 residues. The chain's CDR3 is CASSLGPERMAGELFF. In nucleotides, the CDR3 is TGCGCCAGCAGCTTGGGCCCGGAGCGAATGGCCGGGGAGCTGTTTTTT.

Here the CDR3 DNA reads TGTGCCAGCAGTTTGGGACAGGGAGGGTCAGAAGCTTTCTTT. As protein: CASSLGQGGSEAFF. V usage is TRBV27 and J usage is TRBJ1-1, with TRBD1 identical over 9 bases. This CDR3 spans 14 amino acids. Per germline, CDR1 MNHEY and CDR2 SMNVEV (reference sequence). The V and J ends lost 3 bases and 8 bases, in that order; junction bases with no gene match: 7.

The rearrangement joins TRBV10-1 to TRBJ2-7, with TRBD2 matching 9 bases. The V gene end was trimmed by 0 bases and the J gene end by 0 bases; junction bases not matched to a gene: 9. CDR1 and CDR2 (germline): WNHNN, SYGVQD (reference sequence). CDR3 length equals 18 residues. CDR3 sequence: CASSESRIGSGSSYEQYF. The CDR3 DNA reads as TGCGCCAGCAGTGAGTCGAGGATAGGTAGCGGGAGCTCCTACGAGCAGTACTTC.

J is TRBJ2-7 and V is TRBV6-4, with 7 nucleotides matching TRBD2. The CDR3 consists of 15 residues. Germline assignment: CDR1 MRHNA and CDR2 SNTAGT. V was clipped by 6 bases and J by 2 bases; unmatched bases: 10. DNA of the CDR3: TGTGCCAGCAGCCGAGGGGTGGGAGGGCCCTACGAGCAGTACTTC. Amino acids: CASSRGVGGPYEQYF.

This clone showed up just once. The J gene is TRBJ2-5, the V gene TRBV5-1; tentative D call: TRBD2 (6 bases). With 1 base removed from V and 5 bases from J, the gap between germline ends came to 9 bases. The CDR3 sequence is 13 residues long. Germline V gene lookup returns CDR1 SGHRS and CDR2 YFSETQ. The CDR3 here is CASSLKGRETQYF. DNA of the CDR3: TGCGCCAGCAGCTTGAAAGGGAGGGAGACCCAGTACTTC.

CDR3 amino acids: CASSPQRQGLMGNTIYF. The DNA of the CDR3 is TGTGCCAGCAGCCCCCAAAGACAGGGACTGATGGGGAACACCATATATTTT. The rearrangement joins TRBV9 to TRBJ1-3; 7 bases map to TRBD1. CDR1 is SGDLS and CDR2 is YYNGEE in the germline V gene. The length of the CDR3 is 17 residues. V lost 4 bases, J lost 7 bases, and 17 bases stayed unmatched. The variable domain in full, completed from reference TRBV9 and TRBJ1-3, reads DSGVTQTPKHLITATGQRVTLRCSPRSGDLSVYWYQQSLDQGLQFLIQYYNGEERAKGNILERFSAQQFPDLHSELNLSSLELGDSALYFCASSPQRQGLMGNTIYFGEGSWLTVV.

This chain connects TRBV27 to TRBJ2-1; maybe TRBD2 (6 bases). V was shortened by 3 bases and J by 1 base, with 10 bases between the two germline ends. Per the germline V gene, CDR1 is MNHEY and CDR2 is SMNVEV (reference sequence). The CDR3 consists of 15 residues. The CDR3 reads CASSFSGRSYNEQFF. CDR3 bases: TGTGCCAGCAGTTTTTCCGGGAGATCCTACAATGAGCAGTTCTTC.